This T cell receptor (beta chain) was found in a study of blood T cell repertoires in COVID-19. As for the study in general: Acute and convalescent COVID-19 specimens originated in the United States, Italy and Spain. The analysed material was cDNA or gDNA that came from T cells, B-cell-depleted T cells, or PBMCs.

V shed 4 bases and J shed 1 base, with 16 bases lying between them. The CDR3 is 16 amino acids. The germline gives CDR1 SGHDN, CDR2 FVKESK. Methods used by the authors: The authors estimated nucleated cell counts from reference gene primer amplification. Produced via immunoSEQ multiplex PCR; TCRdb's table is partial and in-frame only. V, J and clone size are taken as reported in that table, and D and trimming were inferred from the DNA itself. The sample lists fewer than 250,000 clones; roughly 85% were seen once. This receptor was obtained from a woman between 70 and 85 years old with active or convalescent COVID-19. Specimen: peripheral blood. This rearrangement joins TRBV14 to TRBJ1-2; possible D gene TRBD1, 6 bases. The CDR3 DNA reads TGTGCCAGCAGCCCCGGGACATTCCGTAATAACTATGGCTACACCTTC. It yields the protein CASSPGTFRNNYGYTF. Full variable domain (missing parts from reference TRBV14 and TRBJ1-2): EAGVTQFPSHSVIEKGQTVTLRCDPISGHDNLYWYRRVMGKEIKFLLHFVKESKQDESGMPNNRFLAERTGGTYSTLKVQPAELEDSGVYFCASSPGTFRNNYGYTFGSGTRLTVV.